This TCR beta chain was captured in a study of T cells in Graves' hyperthyroidism and ophthalmopathy. General study findings and limits: In blood, most of the thyroid clonotypes expanded above 0.001 were also present.

The CDR3 totals 16 residues. In germline, CDR1 is SGDLS, CDR2 YYNGEE. V trimming: 3 bases; J trimming: 4 bases; junction bases outside the gene matches: 9. As to this clonotype: Its antigen is as yet unknown.

There were TCR beta CDR3 regions amplified from RNA transcripts. First-round RT-PCR with HTBI primers amplified the TCR CDR3 region. TCRdb re-called the multiplex PCR reads through MiXCR, storing one row per CDR3 protein. Of 400,000 to 500,000 distinct CDR3 sequences listed, 12% to 15% are singletons. Every diagnosis used clinical symptoms, serum thyroxine and TRAb, thyroid ultrasound and orbital computed tomography. The specimen sequenced was blood. This chain joins TRBV9 and TRBJ2-1; TRBD2 agrees at 8 bases. The TCR sequence derives from a woman between 18 and 29 years old with Graves' hyperthyroidism. CDR3: CASSGRTSGPYNEQFF. CDR3 bases: TGTGCCAGCAGCGGACGAACTAGCGGTCCTTACAATGAGCAGTTCTTC.